This T cell receptor (beta chain) stems from a study of T cell repertoires in cytomegalovirus infection. About the research overall: Recently identified HLA-C-restricted CMV epitopes were among the peptides used. Public signatures in TCR beta pointed to CMV infection and matching HLA type.

The V gene's germline CDR1 is MNHNS and CDR2 SASEGT. The CDR3 is 15 amino acids. Trimming cost V 3 bases and J 7 bases; bases outside gene matches: 8. Study-level points and caveats: There were HLA-C-restricted CMV-specific TCR beta clonotypes dominating the ex vivo response. CMV carriers with the relevant HLA were identified by cumulative public TCR beta family frequency.

Comment on this clonotype: Its specificity is unknown.

One entry per CDR3 protein results from TCRdb running MiXCR on the reads. Seen here are 750,000 to 950,000 distinct CDR3 sequences, almost 30% observed once, and the top ten hold about 12%. The V and J genes are TRBV6-1 and TRBJ1-4; 7 bases are a match to TRBD1. The source of this sequence is a human donor in good health (CMV status not recorded). Some clones in this sample may be carry-over from other donors' samples. The input for sequencing was cultured CD8+ T cells from PBMCs, taken from culture after CMV antigen stimulation. The DNA for the CDR3 is TGTGCCAGCAGTGAGTTCCAGGGGGTACGTGAAAAACTGTTTTTT. Translating it yields CASSEFQGVREKLFF.